The T cell receptor (beta chain) described here comes from a study of patients and donors after allogeneic stem cell transplantation. V was trimmed by 7 bases and J by 1 base, leaving 8 bases between them. CDR3 length: 13 residues. Germline assignment: CDR1 DFQATT and CDR2 SNEGSKA (reference sequence). This clonotype has at least ten counts. TCRdb re-called the RT-PCR reads through MiXCR, storing one row per CDR3 protein. The sample contains approximately 88,000 distinct CDR3 sequences, approximately 5.2% of which appear only once. The specimen was blood, either unsorted or a sorted T cell fraction (not recorded which). This chain uses TRBV20-1 with TRBJ2-6, with D possibly being TRBD1 or TRBD2 (5 bases each). The sequence was collected from a human donor who was either an allogeneic HSCT recipient or a stem cell or donor lymphocyte infusion donor (not recorded which). It is not recorded whose cells these are; they may come from a transplant donor. CDR3 residues: CSVGGSGANVLTF. The CDR3 coding sequence is TGCAGTGTTGGGGGATCTGGGGCCAACGTCCTGACTTTC.